This T cell receptor (beta chain) appears in the sequencing data of a study of vaccination effects on CD4 cells after COVID-19. Study results and caveats: Predominantly, the post-vaccine spike-reactive clones of convalescents comprised new vaccine-induced clones.

Sequencing was preceded by expansion of antigen-specific CD4+ T cells with viral peptide pools in the ViraFEST assay. Culturing for around eleven days preceded CD4+ T cell isolation. Sometime from March through December 2020, the person acquired a SARS-CoV-2 infection that PCR confirmed. Two doses of either BNT162b2 or mRNA-1273 were given to each participant. A note on this clone: The antigen is unknown.

Using immunoSEQ multiplex PCR, the repertoire was profiled, and TCRdb retains in-frame clones only, with some absent. The sample has around 12,000 clones; 73% are singletons. The CDR3 has 12 amino acids. The germline V gene encodes CDR1 GTSNPN and CDR2 SVGIG (reference sequence). The ends lost 2 bases at V and 7 bases at J; junction bases unmatched: 5. The chain employs TRBV30 and TRBJ2-7; 7 bases match TRBD1. The source was CD4+ T cells from PBMCs cultured with HCoV-NL63 spike peptides, collected after COVID-19 vaccination. The receptor was derived from a human donor who had a prior SARS-CoV-2 infection. CDR3 sequence reads: CAWSRQGMEQYF. The CDR3, as DNA: TGTGCCTGGAGTAGACAGGGAATGGAGCAGTACTTC.